The clone carrying this TCR beta chain was counted once. The antigen is undetermined. The sample belongs to a study of shared clonotypes between healthy human individuals. Background on the study: CD8 memory received one plate per donor, CD8 naive two, CD4 memory three and CD4 naive three. Notes on the study in general: Naive subsets tended to show greater estimated richness than memory subsets.

CDR1 is LNHNV, CDR2 YYDKDF, per germline (reference sequence). Trimming took off 1 base at V and 6 bases at J, with 10 bases between the two ends. The CDR3 extends over 13 amino acids. In the original analysis: Junction-only sequences without quality scores were provided by ImmunoSEQ, so filtering was different. Profiled with immunoSEQ multiplex PCR; TCRdb holds only in-frame clones, not every one. V and J calls plus clone size are reproduced from that table; the DNA served to infer D and trimming. The sample records 1 million to 1.2 million clones, around 77% being singletons. This receptor was identified in a man between 18 and 29 years old in good health. Some clones in this sample may be carry-over from other donors' samples. The V call is TRBV15, the J call TRBJ2-7; D is uncertain. The specimen was memory CD4+ T cells from PBMCs. Noted subset: CD45RA-negative fraction. CDR3 in DNA: TGTGCCACCAGCAGAGTACTGGGTGGCGAGCAGTACTTC. It is translated as CATSRVLGGEQYF.